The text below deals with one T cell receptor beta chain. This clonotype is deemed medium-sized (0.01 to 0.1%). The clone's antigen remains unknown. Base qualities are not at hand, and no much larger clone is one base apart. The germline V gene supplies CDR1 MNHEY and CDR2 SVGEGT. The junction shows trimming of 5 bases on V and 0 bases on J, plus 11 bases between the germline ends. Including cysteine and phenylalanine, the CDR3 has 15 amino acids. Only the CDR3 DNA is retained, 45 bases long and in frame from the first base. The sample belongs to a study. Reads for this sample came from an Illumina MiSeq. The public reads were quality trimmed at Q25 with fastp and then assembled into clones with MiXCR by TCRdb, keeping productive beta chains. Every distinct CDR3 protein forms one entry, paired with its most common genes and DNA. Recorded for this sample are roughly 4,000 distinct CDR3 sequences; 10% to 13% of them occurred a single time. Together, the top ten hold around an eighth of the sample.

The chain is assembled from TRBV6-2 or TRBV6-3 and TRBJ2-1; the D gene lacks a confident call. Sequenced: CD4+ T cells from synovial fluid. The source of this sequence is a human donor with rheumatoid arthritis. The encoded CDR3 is CASSAPGFSYNEQFF. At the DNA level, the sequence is TGTGCCAGCAGTGCCCCCGGGTTCTCCTACAATGAGCAGTTCTTC.